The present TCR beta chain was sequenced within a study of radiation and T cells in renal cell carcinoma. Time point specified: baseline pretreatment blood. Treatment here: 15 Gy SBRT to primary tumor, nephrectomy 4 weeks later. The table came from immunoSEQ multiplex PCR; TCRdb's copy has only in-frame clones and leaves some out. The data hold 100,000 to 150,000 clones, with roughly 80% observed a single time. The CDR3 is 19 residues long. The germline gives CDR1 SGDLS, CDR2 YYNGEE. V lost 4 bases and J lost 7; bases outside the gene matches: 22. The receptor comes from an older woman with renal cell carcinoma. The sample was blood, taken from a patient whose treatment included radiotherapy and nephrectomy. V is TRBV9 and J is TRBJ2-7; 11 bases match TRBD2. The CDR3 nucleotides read TGTGCCAGCAGCCCGGGCCGGGGGCTAGCGGGGGGTCCTACGAAGGAGCAGTACTTC. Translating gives CASSPGRGLAGGPTKEQYF.